Sequencing of this T cell receptor beta chain was carried out in a study of blood T cell repertoires in COVID-19. Background on the study: Collection of acute and convalescent COVID-19 samples took place in the United States, Italy and Spain. T cells, B-cell-depleted T cells, or PBMCs supplied cDNA or gDNA.

J gave up 2 bases and V 4 bases, and 15 bases lay outside the gene matches. Germline lookup yields CDR1 MNHEY and CDR2 SMNVEV (reference sequence). CDR3 length equals 18 residues. In the original workflow: Estimation of nucleated cell counts relied on the amplification of reference gene primers. Clones were sequenced by immunoSEQ multiplex PCR, and TCRdb holds only the in-frame ones, with some missing. V, J and clone size are those of that table, while D and trimming were read from the DNA. Counted here are around 480,000 clones, roughly nine tenths occurring once; the ten biggest clones make up about 0.65%. Recovery meant two consecutive negative NP/OP PCR tests, professional clearance, or resolved symptoms.

The chain couples TRBV27 to TRBJ1-2; 8 nucleotides line up with TRBD1. The clonotype was recovered from a woman under 30 who had recovered from COVID-19. The source material was PBMCs or T cells enriched from blood (not recorded which). As DNA, the CDR3 is TGTGCCAGCAGTTCCATCCCCCGTCGACAGGGGATCAACTATGGCTACACCTTC. Protein product: CASSSIPRRQGINYGYTF.